A single TCR beta chain is shown here with its context. Libraries were prepared by immunoSEQ multiplex PCR; TCRdb keeps only in-frame clonotypes and omits some of them. The data contain around 83,000 clones, 90% to 95% of them seen just once; the ten biggest clones take up just over 0.25%. This specimen belongs to a study of technical replicates of blood from a handful of donors. CDR3 length equals 16 residues. The V gene end was trimmed by 2 bases and the J gene end by 5 bases; junction bases not matched to a gene: 7. Germline-derived CDR1 and CDR2 are SGHTA and FQGTGA. The V call is TRBV7-3, the J call TRBJ2-2, with 8 bases matching TRBD2. This TCR derives from a human donor in good health. The sequenced sample was T cells isolated from PBMCs. CDR3 protein: CASSLYSGAGTGELFF. The CDR3 coding sequence is TGTGCCAGCAGCTTATATAGCGGGGCTGGGACCGGGGAGCTGTTTTTT. Based on the CDR3 plus reference TRBV7-3 and TRBJ2-2, the full variable domain is GAGVSQTPSNKVTEKGKYVELRCDPISGHTALYWYRQSLGQGPEFLIYFQGTGAADDSGLPNDRFFAVRPEGSVSTLKIQRTERGDSAVYLCASSLYSGAGTGELFFGEGSRLTVL.